These T cell receptor beta chains were read from a single sample in a study of cytomegalovirus exposure and HLA in healthy donors. The method was immunoSEQ multiplex PCR; TCRdb's version includes in-frame clones alone and lacks a portion of them. Altogether approximately 82,000 clones are present, 90% to 95% being singletons, with the ten largest covering about 0.7%. The sample taken for sequencing was PBMCs. Receptors originate from a man aged 18 to 30 in good health and CMV-seronegative. Each CDR3 is given with its conserved first and last residue. The order of the fields is D gene, V gene, J gene, clone size, CDR3 protein, CDR3 DNA. A D gene is named only where the DNA matches it firmly. Part of the rows lack a size; the others show once, few, many or a class for expanded clones.

.	TRBV15	TRBJ2-2	.	CATSRGGGSGELFF	TGTGCCACCAGCAGGGGGGGAGGAAGCGGGGAGCTGTTTTTT
TRBD1	TRBV5-1	TRBJ2-7	.	CASSLGQGGTYEQYF	TGCGCCAGCAGCCTCGGACAGGGGGGGACCTACGAGCAGTACTTC
.	TRBV5-5	TRBJ1-2	.	CASSLEVAASYGYTF	TGTGCCAGCAGCTTGGAGGTTGCGGCATCCTATGGCTACACCTTC
TRBD1	TRBV30	TRBJ1-5	.	CAWRGRGQGSNQPQHF	TGTGCCTGGAGGGGTAGAGGACAGGGAAGCAATCAGCCCCAGCATTTT
.	TRBV18	TRBJ1-4	.	CASSPQAASEEKLFF	TGTGCCAGCTCACCTCAGGCCGCATCGGAAGAAAAACTGTTTTTT
.	TRBV6-5	TRBJ1-5	.	CASSYSAGNQPQHF	TGTGCCAGCAGTTACTCGGCAGGGAATCAGCCCCAGCATTTT
TRBD1	TRBV6-5	TRBJ1-6	medium-sized	CASSTGTGDNSPLHF	TGTGCCAGCAGTACCGGGACAGGGGATAATTCACCCCTCCACTTT
TRBD1	TRBV2	TRBJ2-7	.	CASSGGTDRYEQYF	TGTGCCAGCAGTGGGGGGACAGACCGCTACGAGCAGTACTTC
TRBD1	TRBV30	TRBJ1-1	.	CAWTLTGLNTEAFF	TGTGCCTGGACCCTGACAGGGCTGAACACTGAAGCTTTCTTT
TRBD1	TRBV7-9	TRBJ1-3	.	CASSLASRQGVYGNTIYF	TGTGCCAGCAGCTTAGCTTCCCGGCAGGGGGTTTATGGAAACACCATATATTTT
.	TRBV30	TRBJ1-2	.	CAWSVRVTGYTF	TGTGCCTGGAGTGTACGGGTCACTGGCTACACCTTC
TRBD1	TRBV19	TRBJ1-5	.	CASSTGGAGQPQHF	TGTGCCAGTAGTACAGGGGGCGCGGGGCAGCCCCAGCATTTT
TRBD1	TRBV29-1	TRBJ2-7	.	CSVEKSRGHEQYF	TGCAGCGTTGAAAAGTCCAGGGGGCATGAGCAGTACTTC
TRBD2	TRBV28	TRBJ2-7	.	CASKTSGGLISHEQYF	TGTGCCAGCAAGACTAGCGGGGGGCTGATTTCGCACGAGCAGTACTTC
TRBD1	TRBV5-1	TRBJ2-7	.	CASSLVLRDRGHEQYF	TGCGCCAGCAGCTTGGTACTCCGGGACAGGGGCCACGAGCAGTACTTC
.	TRBV6-5	TRBJ2-7	.	CASSYSPDRQQYF	TGTGCCAGCAGTTACTCCCCAGACAGACAGCAGTACTTC
.	TRBV5-1	TRBJ1-2	few	CASSLAGGSNYGYTF	TGCGCCAGCAGCTTGGCCGGGGGATCTAACTATGGCTACACCTTC
TRBD1	TRBV7-6	TRBJ2-7	.	CASSSRGPFFHEQYF	TGTGCCAGCAGTAGCAGGGGGCCTTTTTTTCACGAGCAGTACTTC
TRBD1	TRBV27	TRBJ2-1	.	CASSYEGQGYNEQFF	TGTGCCAGCAGTTACGAGGGACAGGGGTATAATGAGCAGTTCTTC
.	TRBV30	TRBJ2-2	.	CAWSKQATGELFF	TGTGCCTGGAGCAAACAGGCCACCGGGGAGCTGTTTTTT
.	TRBV6-6	TRBJ1-3	.	CASSYYKGAGNTIYF	TGTGCCAGCAGTTACTACAAGGGAGCTGGAAACACCATATATTTT
TRBD1	TRBV6-5	TRBJ1-2	.	CATYPGQGYGYTF	TGTGCCACTTACCCCGGACAGGGATATGGCTACACCTTC
TRBD1	TRBV6-5	TRBJ1-2	.	CASRLDRGTNYGYTF	TGTGCCAGCAGACTAGACAGGGGAACTAACTATGGCTACACCTTC
TRBD2	TRBV4-3	TRBJ2-7	.	CASSQEGLAGEGSYEQYF	TGCGCCAGCAGCCAGGAGGGACTAGCGGGAGAGGGTTCCTACGAGCAGTACTTC
.	TRBV5-6	TRBJ1-3	.	CASSLTEVVLSGNTIYF	TGTGCCAGCAGCCTGACAGAGGTGGTACTATCTGGAAACACCATATATTTT
.	TRBV2	TRBJ1-2	.	CASSERVWYGYTF	TGTGCCAGCAGCGAGCGGGTATGGTATGGCTACACCTTC
.	TRBV10-1	TRBJ1-1	once	CASSTRNTEAFF	TGCGCCAGCAGCACAAGGAACACTGAAGCTTTCTTT
.	TRBV6-5	TRBJ1-2	.	CASSYGSVKGSHGYTF	TGTGCCAGCAGTTACGGGTCCGTGAAGGGGTCTCATGGCTACACCTTC
.	TRBV6-5	TRBJ2-7	.	CASSLQGYEQYF	TGTGCCAGCAGTTTACAGGGCTACGAGCAGTACTTC
TRBD1	TRBV19	TRBJ1-5	.	CASTKVGQGINQPQHF	TGTGCCAGTACGAAGGTGGGACAGGGGATTAATCAGCCCCAGCATTTT
.	TRBV19	TRBJ2-1	.	CASKFRGASAYNEQFF	TGTGCCAGTAAATTCAGGGGGGCCAGCGCCTACAATGAGCAGTTCTTC
.	TRBV15	TRBJ1-1	.	CATSRDSSTEAFF	TGTGCCACCAGCAGAGATTCGAGCACTGAAGCTTTCTTT
.	TRBV19	TRBJ1-2	.	CASSIVNSNYGYTF	TGTGCCAGTAGTATAGTAAACAGCAACTATGGCTACACCTTC
TRBD1	TRBV5-1	TRBJ1-2	.	CASSLGGGGGYTF	TGCGCCAGCAGCTTGGGAGGGGGCGGAGGCTACACCTTC
.	TRBV30	TRBJ1-5	.	CAWSVVGVGNQPQHF	TGTGCCTGGAGTGTGGTAGGGGTAGGCAATCAGCCCCAGCATTTT
.	TRBV5-4	TRBJ1-1	.	CASSLRHPNTEAFF	TGTGCCAGCAGCTTGAGACACCCGAACACTGAAGCTTTCTTT
TRBD2	TRBV7-6	TRBJ2-7	.	CASSLGLAGVEQYF	TGTGCCAGCAGCTTAGGGCTAGCGGGGGTCGAGCAGTACTTC